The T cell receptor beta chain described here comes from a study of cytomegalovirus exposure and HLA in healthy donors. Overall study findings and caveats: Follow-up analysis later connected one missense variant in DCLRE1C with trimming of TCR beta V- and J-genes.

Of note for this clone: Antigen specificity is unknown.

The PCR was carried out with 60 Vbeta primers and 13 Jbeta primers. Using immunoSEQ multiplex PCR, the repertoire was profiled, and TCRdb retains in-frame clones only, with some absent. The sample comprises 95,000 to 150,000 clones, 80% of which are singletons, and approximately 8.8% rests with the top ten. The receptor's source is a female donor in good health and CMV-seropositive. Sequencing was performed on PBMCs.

CDR3 DNA: TGTGCCAGCACGGAAGGCGGGGATTCCTACGAGCAGTACTTC. It translates to CASTEGGDSYEQYF. V is TRBV2 and J is TRBJ2-7, with D maybe TRBD2 (6 bases). V lost 7 bases and J 1 base, leaving 14 bases between the germline ends. Germline V gene data show CDR1 as SNHLY and CDR2 as FYNNEI. The CDR3 consists of 14 residues.